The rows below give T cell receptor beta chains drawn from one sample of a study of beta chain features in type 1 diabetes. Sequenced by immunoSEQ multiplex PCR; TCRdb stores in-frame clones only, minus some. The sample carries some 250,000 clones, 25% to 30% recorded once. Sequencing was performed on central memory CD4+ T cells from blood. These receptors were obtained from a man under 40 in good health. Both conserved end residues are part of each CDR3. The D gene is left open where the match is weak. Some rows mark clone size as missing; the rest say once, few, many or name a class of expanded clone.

TGTGCCTGGAGCATCGGGAGCTCCTACGAGCAGTACTTC	CAWSIGSSYEQYF	TRBV30	TRBJ2-7	NA	NA
TGTGCCAGCAGCCCCGCTGGTGGGGGCGCCAAAAACATTCAGTACTTC	CASSPAGGGAKNIQYF	TRBV5-6	TRBJ2-4	NA	few
TGTGCCAGCAGTTCCCCATCCGCCGGGACGGCTATAGACGAGCAGTACTTC	CASSSPSAGTAIDEQYF	TRBV28	TRBJ2-7	NA	NA
TGTGCCAGCAGACCTAGCGGGAGGACTATCTACGAGCAGTACTTC	CASRPSGRTIYEQYF	TRBV28	TRBJ2-7	TRBD2	many
TGTGCCATCAGTCGGACAGAAGAGAGCTATGGCTACACCTTC	CAISRTEESYGYTF	TRBV10-3	TRBJ1-2	NA	NA
TGTGCCAGCAGCCGATCGGCGGGGGAGCAGTTCTTC	CASSRSAGEQFF	TRBV11-2	TRBJ2-1	NA	NA
TGTGCCAGTAGCATGGGGGGCCTTAATCAGCCCCAGCATTTT	CASSMGGLNQPQHF	TRBV19	TRBJ1-5	NA	once
TGTGCCTGGAGTACCAAGGCGCCGAACACCGGGGAGCTGTTTTTT	CAWSTKAPNTGELFF	TRBV30	TRBJ2-2	NA	NA
TGTGCCACCGTGACAGCTTCTGGAAACACCATATATTTT	CATVTASGNTIYF	TRBV6-6	TRBJ1-3	NA	NA
TGTGCCAGCAGTGAAGTGAGGGGGAACACTGAAGCTTTCTTT	CASSEVRGNTEAFF	TRBV6-1	TRBJ1-1	NA	NA
TGCAGTGCTAGGGGGGACACTGAAGCTTTCTTT	CSARGDTEAFF	TRBV20-1	TRBJ1-1	NA	few
TGTGCCAGCAGTGACAGGGCCCACCGGTTCTTC	CASSDRAHRFF	TRBV6-5	TRBJ2-1	TRBD1	NA
TGTGCCAGCACAAGGCAGGGACAGGGGGCTGGAGAGACCCAGTACTTC	CASTRQGQGAGETQYF	TRBV7-2	TRBJ2-5	TRBD1	few
TGCAGCGTTGGAGGGCGGGTTGACAATGAGCAGTTCTTC	CSVGGRVDNEQFF	TRBV29-1	TRBJ2-1	NA	NA
TGTGCCAGCAGCTCCCGGACAGGGCCAGATACGCAGTATTTT	CASSSRTGPDTQYF	TRBV5-4	TRBJ2-3	TRBD1	NA
TGTGCCAGCAGCTTGGACCAGAACACTGAAGCTTTCTTT	CASSLDQNTEAFF	TRBV7-2	TRBJ1-1	NA	NA
TGTGCCAGCAGCCGGACAGGGGTTACCGAGCAGTACTTC	CASSRTGVTEQYF	TRBV7-9	TRBJ2-7	TRBD1	NA
TGTGCCAGCAGCTCCCAGGGGGCCTATCAGCCCCAGCATTTT	CASSSQGAYQPQHF	TRBV7-2	TRBJ1-5	TRBD1	few
TGTGCCAGCTCTCGGGACCAGGAGGCGGGGCAGTACTTC	CASSRDQEAGQYF	TRBV18	TRBJ2-7	NA	NA
TGTGCCAGCAGTTCCTACAGGGGAGTCTACGAGCAGTACTTC	CASSSYRGVYEQYF	TRBV28	TRBJ2-7	TRBD1	NA
TGTGCCAGCAGCGTAGGGGCAGAGAACTATGGCTACACCTTC	CASSVGAENYGYTF	TRBV9	TRBJ1-2	NA	NA
TGCGCCAGCAGCCAAGACCCAGGGGCAAAGTACGAGCAGTACTTC	CASSQDPGAKYEQYF	TRBV4-1	TRBJ2-7	NA	NA
TGTGCCAGCAGCACCGGGACAGCTGGAAACACCATATATTTT	CASSTGTAGNTIYF	TRBV11-3	TRBJ1-3	TRBD1	NA
TGTGCCAGCAGCCCTCCCAGGGGCTTAAACTATGGCTACACCTTC	CASSPPRGLNYGYTF	TRBV7-9	TRBJ1-2	NA	NA
TGTGCCAGTAGTATTTGGGGAAATACGCAGTATTTT	CASSIWGNTQYF	TRBV19	TRBJ2-3	NA	few
TGTGCCAGCAGCTTAGCGATTTCTAGCGGGAGTGAGACCCAGTACTTC	CASSLAISSGSETQYF	TRBV7-2	TRBJ2-5	TRBD2	many
TGTGCCAGCTCCTCCGACAGGGGGGACACTGAAGCTTTCTTT	CASSSDRGDTEAFF	TRBV18	TRBJ1-1	TRBD1	NA
TGTGCCTGGGGGGCCACAGATACGCAGTATTTT	CAWGATDTQYF	TRBV30	TRBJ2-3	NA	many
TGCGCCAGCAGCCATGCCGGGACAAGGTCCAGGGGGTCCCAGTACTTC	CASSHAGTRSRGSQYF	TRBV4-3	TRBJ2-5	TRBD1	NA
TGTGCCAGCTCATCACCACAGGGGCACTCCTACGAGCAGTACTTC	CASSSPQGHSYEQYF	TRBV18	TRBJ2-7	TRBD1	NA
TGCAGCGTTGGAGGACAAATCGAGCAGTACTTC	CSVGGQIEQYF	TRBV29-1	TRBJ2-7	NA	medium-sized
TGTGCCAGCAGCTTAGTCGCAGGGGGCTACGAGCAGTACTTC	CASSLVAGGYEQYF	TRBV7-9	TRBJ2-7	TRBD1	NA
TGTGCCAGCAGTGATACGGCGGGTGTACCCTACAATGAGCAGTTCTTC	CASSDTAGVPYNEQFF	TRBV25-1	TRBJ2-1	NA	NA
TGCGCCAGCAGCCAAGATACGGGACAGTGGAATGAGCAGTTCTTC	CASSQDTGQWNEQFF	TRBV4-1	TRBJ2-1	TRBD1	few